The 19 T cell receptor beta chains presented below share a single source sample, sequenced in a study of CD8+ T cells in alopecia areata. The treatment here: oral pan-JAK inhibitor, 5-10 mg twice daily. Extracted from the samples, RNA was reverse transcribed into cDNA to serve as the sequencing template. Some clones are missing from TCRdb's copy, which holds only in-frame ones; the method was immunoSEQ multiplex PCR. This table has fewer than 200,000 clones, under 60% appearing once. The source was CD8+ T cells sorted from blood, collected at week 24, from a patient treated with tofacitinib. Every receptor here comes from a human donor with alopecia areata.

The chain uses TRBV6-4 and TRBJ2-4; TRBD1 matches 8 bases. Unmatched junction bases numbered 21, after V lost 2 bases and J lost 0 bases. The CDR3 has 22 amino acids. Germline lookup yields CDR1 MRHNA and CDR2 SNTAGT. This CDR3 reads CASSDPTSGGAGVFRAKNIQYF. CDR3 nucleotide sequence: TGTGCCAGCAGTGACCCCACCTCAGGGGGCGCAGGAGTATTCAGAGCCAAAAACATTCAGTACTTC.

This rearrangement joins TRBV30 to TRBJ1-2; D remains unclear. The CDR3 length is 11 residues. Per germline, CDR1 GTSNPN and CDR2 SVGIG (reference sequence). V lost 3 bases to trimming and J lost 8 bases, with 10 bases between them. DNA of the CDR3: TGTGCCTGGAGAAGCGATTTCGGCTACACCTTC. Its translation: CAWRSDFGYTF.

The rearrangement joins TRBV2 to TRBJ2-1; D ambiguous. V lost 7 bases and J lost 6, with 7 bases in between. This CDR3 spans 11 amino acids. CDR1 and CDR2 (germline): SNHLY, FYNNEI. The CDR3 DNA sequence: TGTGCCAGCACCCTCGGCAATGAGCAGTTCTTC. Translation: CASTLGNEQFF.

This clone was found a few times. The chain uses TRBV10-3 and TRBJ2-2, with unresolved D. Germline CDR1 ENHRY, CDR2 SYGVKD. The CDR3 has 13 residues. Trimming took 0 bases from V and 5 from J, leaving 4 bases between them. The CDR3, as DNA: TGTGCCATCAGTGAGTCGCGGACCGGGGAGCTGTTTTTT. Translated, it gives CAISESRTGELFF.

A single count supports this clone. V is TRBV29-1 and J is TRBJ1-1; no clear D gene. This CDR3 contains 10 residues. Germline loops: CDR1 SQVTM, CDR2 ANQGSEA. Trimming took off 0 bases at V and 7 bases at J, with 3 bases between the two ends. The CDR3, as DNA: TGCAGCGTTGAAGACCTTGAAGCTTTCTTT. Its translation: CSVEDLEAFF.

The chain is built from TRBV30 and TRBJ1-1; D uncertain. Trimming removed 5 bases from V and 11 bases from J, with 15 bases in between. Germline values: CDR1 GTSNPN, CDR2 SVGIG (reference sequence). This CDR3 has 11 amino acids. In DNA, the CDR3 is TGTGCCTGGGGGAACCTTGTGGACGCTTTCTTT. The encoded protein is CAWGNLVDAFF. The entire variable domain, with the rest obtained from reference TRBV30 and TRBJ1-1, is as follows: SQTIHQWPATLVQPVGSPLSLECTVEGTSNPNLYWYRQAAGRGLQLLFYSVGIGQISSEVPQNLSASRPQDRQFILSSKKLLLSDSGFYLCAWGNLVDAFFGQGTRLTVV.

This rearrangement joins TRBV20-1 to TRBJ2-1, with D unresolved. V was clipped by 7 bases and J by 3 bases, with 7 bases between them. The CDR3 totals 11 residues. Germline loops: CDR1 DFQATT, CDR2 SNEGSKA (reference sequence). The DNA of the CDR3 is TGCAGTGGTTTCAACTACAATGAGCAGTTCTTC. This sequence encodes CSGFNYNEQFF.

V is TRBV29-1 and J is TRBJ2-7; 10 nucleotides agree with TRBD1. Germline trimming cut 4 bases from V and 7 bases from J; bases unmatched to any gene: 4. Germline assignment: CDR1 SQVTM and CDR2 ANQGSEA. This CDR3 contains 12 residues. CDR3 in amino acids: CSVAGQGWEQYF. DNA for the CDR3: TGCAGCGTTGCGGGACAGGGGTGGGAGCAGTACTTC.

V and J are TRBV14 and TRBJ2-5, with 7 bases matching TRBD1. J lost 2 bases, V lost 4 bases, and 7 bases had no gene match. Germline V gene sequence: CDR1 SGHDN, CDR2 FVKESK. The CDR3 spans 15 residues. The DNA of the CDR3 is TGTGCCAGCAGCCCCTGGGACAGTTCACAAGAGACCCAGTACTTC. Translating gives CASSPWDSSQETQYF.

This clone occurred a few times. The V gene is TRBV29-1, the J gene TRBJ1-1, with D tentatively TRBD1 (6 bases). The CDR3 runs to 14 residues. With 3 bases removed from V and 4 bases from J, the gap between germline ends came to 15 bases. CDR1 SQVTM and CDR2 ANQGSEA come from the germline V gene. The CDR3 DNA sequence: TGCAGCGTTGAGTTCCCAGGGGCGAGCACTGAAGCTTTCTTT. Amino acids: CSVEFPGASTEAFF.

V gene TRBV30 combines with J gene TRBJ2-5; perhaps TRBD2 as D (6 bases). Trimming cost V 4 bases and J 4 bases, with 10 bases left between them. Germline loops: CDR1 GTSNPN, CDR2 SVGIG (reference sequence). This CDR3 has 12 amino acids. This CDR3 is CAWTSERETQYF. Written as DNA, the CDR3 is TGTGCCTGGACTAGCGAGCGAGAGACCCAGTACTTC.

The chain joins TRBV2 to TRBJ1-2; 7 bases agree with TRBD1. This CDR3 spans 14 amino acids. The germline CDR1 and CDR2 sequences are SNHLY and FYNNEI. V gave up 3 bases and J gave up 10 bases; unmatched junction bases: 11. CDR3: CASSEQGQSFVYTF. CDR3 nucleotide sequence: TGTGCCAGCAGTGAGCAGGGACAGAGTTTCGTCTACACCTTC.

This clone was seen more than once but under ten times. The chain joins TRBV5-6 to TRBJ1-1; D is unresolved. From germline, CDR1 is SGHDT and CDR2 YYEEEE. The CDR3 length is 16 residues. V gave up 1 base and J gave up 3 bases, with 16 bases separating them. CDR3 coding DNA: TGTGCCAGCAGCTTGAAATTTGACCAAGTTGACACTGAAGCTTTCTTT. The encoded protein is CASSLKFDQVDTEAFF.

This clone was observed a few times. This chain connects TRBV29-1 to TRBJ1-2; D is ambiguous. With 3 bases removed from V and 6 bases from J, the gap between germline ends came to 17 bases. CDR1 is SQVTM, CDR2 ANQGSEA, per germline. CDR3 length: 14 amino acids. In nucleotides, the CDR3 is TGCAGCGTTGACCCCTCCGGCCTCTCGGATGGCTACACCTTC. This sequence encodes CSVDPSGLSDGYTF.

The CDR3 DNA sequence: TGTGCCAGCAGCCAAAATCGGGGAAGCAATCAGCCCCAGCATTTT. As protein: CASSQNRGSNQPQHF. V usage is TRBV6-5 and J usage is TRBJ1-5; D call uncertain. The germline gives CDR1 MNHEY, CDR2 SVGAGI. V was trimmed by 6 bases and J by 1 base, leaving 13 bases between them. CDR3 length: 15 amino acids.

The chain is built from TRBV4-2 and TRBJ2-5, with TRBD2 matching over 9 bases. CDR3 length equals 14 residues. The ends lost 1 base at V and 4 bases at J; junction bases unmatched: 1. Germline V gene lookup returns CDR1 LGHNA and CDR2 YNFKEQ. In DNA, the CDR3 is TGTGCCAGCAGCCAAGGCGGGGGGGGAGAGACCCAGTACTTC. It is translated as CASSQGGGGETQYF.

The chain links TRBV4-1 to TRBJ1-2, with D perhaps TRBD1 (6 bases). Germline lookup yields CDR1 MGHRA and CDR2 YSYEKL. V lost 1 base and J 4 bases, leaving 10 bases between the germline ends. This CDR3 region has 14 residues. CDR3 in amino acids: CASSQGTVLYGYTF. CDR3 nucleotide sequence: TGCGCCAGCAGCCAAGGGACAGTTCTCTATGGCTACACCTTC.

The V and J genes are TRBV6-1 and TRBJ2-5; maybe TRBD2 (6 bases). This CDR3 contains 15 residues. Trimming took off 7 bases at V and 0 bases at J, with 15 bases between the two ends. Germline V gene sequence: CDR1 MNHNS, CDR2 SASEGT. The CDR3 sequence is CASNAREPHQETQYF. CDR3 sequence (DNA): TGTGCCAGCAATGCCCGGGAGCCTCACCAAGAGACCCAGTACTTC.

V is TRBV27 and J is TRBJ2-7; the match to TRBD1 covers 9 bases. The V and J ends lost 4 bases and 3 bases, in that order; junction bases with no gene match: 10. CDR3 length: 16 residues. The germline CDR1 and CDR2 sequences are MNHEY and SMNVEV (reference sequence). The CDR3 reads CASSWGTGIPIYEQYF. The CDR3 bases are TGTGCCAGCAGTTGGGGGACAGGGATCCCTATCTACGAGCAGTACTTC.